This TCR beta chain was retrieved from a study of cytomegalovirus exposure and HLA in healthy donors. Of note for this clone: The antigen is unknown.

Study-level results: A later analysis reported that several of the most significant clusters appeared to be linked to common viral pathogens, among them Epstein-Barr virus.

This CDR3 region has 16 residues. The germline gives CDR1 MDHEN, CDR2 SYDVKM. V was clipped by 3 bases and J by 2 bases, with 16 bases between them. PCR involved 60 Vbeta and 13 Jbeta primers. Generated by immunoSEQ multiplex PCR, the TCRdb table keeps only in-frame clones and is missing some. This table has 250,000 to 350,000 clones, 86% appearing once. Sequencing used PBMCs. The chain has TRBV28 and TRBJ1-2; D gene unclear. This clonotype originated in a man between 35 and 55 years old in good health and CMV-seropositive. CDR3 sequence (DNA): TGTGCCAGCAGTTTCCACCCCCGGACGGGAAACTATGGCTACACCTTC. Protein: CASSFHPRTGNYGYTF.